Shown below are 9 T cell receptor beta chains from a single sample sequenced in a study of cytomegalovirus exposure and HLA in healthy donors. Measured with immunoSEQ multiplex PCR; TCRdb has only the in-frame clones, and not every one. The table has 200,000 to 250,000 clones, 65% to 85% seen once; the top ten hold roughly an eighth. Material for sequencing was PBMCs. The receptors derive from a woman aged 25 to 39 in good health and CMV-seropositive.

The chain uses TRBV29-1 and TRBJ2-3; D is undetermined. This CDR3 contains 13 residues. The germline CDR1 and CDR2 sequences are SQVTM and ANQGSEA. This CDR3 is CSFYLIGGDTQYF. The CDR3 bases are TGCAGTTTTTACCTAATAGGTGGGGATACGCAGTATTTT.

The chain recombines TRBV18 with TRBJ1-1; D is perhaps TRBD1 (6 bases). This CDR3 region has 14 residues. CDR1 KGHSH and CDR2 LQKENI come from the germline V gene. V lost 0 bases, J lost 4 bases, and 9 bases lay in between. In nucleotides, the CDR3 is TGTGCCAGCTCACCACCAGGGGGAGGCACTGAAGCTTTCTTT. Amino acid sequence: CASSPPGGGTEAFF.

This clone was detected only a few times. For the CDR3, the DNA is TGTGCCAGTAGCACCGGGACAGGGGGTTTTAAAGACTATGGCTACACCTTC. Encoded protein: CASSTGTGGFKDYGYTF. V usage is TRBV19 and J usage is TRBJ1-2; 11 bases fit TRBD1. V lost 6 bases to trimming and J lost 3 bases; unmatched junction nucleotides: 12. The CDR3 has 17 residues. Germline V gene lookup returns CDR1 LNHDA and CDR2 SQIVND (reference sequence).

The chain links TRBV10-3 to TRBJ1-2, with 10 bases lining up with TRBD1. Trimming at V came to 6 bases and at J to 1 base, leaving 5 bases not matched to a gene. The germline CDR1 and CDR2 sequences are ENHRY and SYGVKD. This CDR3 spans 15 amino acids. CDR3 region: CAISVGTGDNYGYTF. The CDR3 nucleotides read TGTGCCATCAGCGTAGGGACAGGGGATAACTATGGCTACACCTTC.

The V gene is TRBV29-1, the J gene TRBJ2-1; 8 nucleotides line up with TRBD2. Germline V lookup: CDR1 SQVTM, CDR2 ANQGSEA. Germline trimming cut 7 bases from V and 7 bases from J; bases unmatched to any gene: 3. This CDR3 contains 11 residues. The CDR3, as DNA: TGCAGCGGAGCGGGAGCGAATGAGCAGTTCTTC. This translates into CSGAGANEQFF.

This chain uses TRBV9 with TRBJ1-2; maybe TRBD1 (5 bases). Germline loops: CDR1 SGDLS, CDR2 YYNGEE. The ends were cut back, 3 bases at V and 4 bases at J, with 16 bases in the middle. The CDR3 has 15 residues. The CDR3 nucleotides read TGTGCCAGCAGCGGGGTCAGGGAGGATGGCTATGGCTACACCTTC. Residues: CASSGVREDGYGYTF.

The table lists this clone with a few counts. The CDR3 DNA sequence: TGTGCCAGCAGTGGGAGGCTTCGTGATGGCTACACCTTC. Translation gives CASSGRLRDGYTF. The chain links TRBV25-1 to TRBJ1-2, with D uncertain. The germline V gene has CDR1 MGHDK and CDR2 SYGVNS. V lost 4 bases to trimming and J lost 6 bases, with 12 bases between them. The length of the CDR3 is 13 residues.

This clone was detected only once. The chain combines TRBV28 with TRBJ1-2; D ambiguous. Per the germline V gene, CDR1 is MDHEN and CDR2 is SYDVKM. Trimming cost V 3 bases and J 4 bases, with 12 bases left between them. CDR3 size: 14 residues. The CDR3 nucleotides are TGTGCCAGCAGTTTTCCTGGCCCGGCCTATGGCTACACCTTC. This sequence encodes CASSFPGPAYGYTF.

V and J are TRBV14 and TRBJ1-2, with 11 bases matching TRBD1. The germline CDR1 and CDR2 sequences are SGHDN and FVKESK. CDR3 length: 16 residues. V lost 2 bases to trimming and J lost 2 bases; unmatched junction nucleotides: 4. The CDR3 DNA reads as TGTGCCAGCAGCCAAACCGGGACAGGGGGAAACTATGGCTACACCTTC. This gives the protein CASSQTGTGGNYGYTF.